The 18 T cell receptor beta chains listed next were all sequenced from one sample in a study of cytomegalovirus exposure and HLA in healthy donors. 60 Vbeta and 13 Jbeta primers were used in PCR. This table comes from immunoSEQ multiplex PCR, and its TCRdb copy is limited to in-frame clones, with some not included. The table lists around 100,000 clones, 74% of them singletons. Input material: PBMCs. These receptors originate from a man between 45 and 60 years old in good health and CMV-seropositive.

The V gene is TRBV10-3, the J gene TRBJ1-1; possibly TRBD1 for D (6 bases). The V and J ends lost 7 bases and 1 base respectively, with 10 bases between them. The CDR3 length is 13 residues. The germline V gene has CDR1 ENHRY and CDR2 SYGVKD. This CDR3 reads CAITGGQNTEAFF. The CDR3 DNA is TGTGCCATCACGGGGGGGCAGAACACTGAAGCTTTCTTT.

The sample holds one count of this clone. The rearrangement joins TRBV30 to TRBJ2-7; TRBD1 matches 7 bases. With V trimmed by 3 bases and J by 2 bases, 4 bases remained unmatched. CDR3 length equals 13 residues. The germline CDR1 and CDR2 sequences are GTSNPN and SVGIG (reference sequence). CDR3 sequence (DNA): TGTGCCTGGAGCCGGGACAGAGCCTACGAGCAGTACTTC. This translates into CAWSRDRAYEQYF. Together with reference TRBV30 and TRBJ2-7, the CDR3 gives the full variable domain: SQTIHQWPATLVQPVGSPLSLECTVEGTSNPNLYWYRQAAGRGLQLLFYSVGIGQISSEVPQNLSASRPQDRQFILSSKKLLLSDSGFYLCAWSRDRAYEQYFGPGTRLTVT.

This clone has only one observation. A junction boundary mismatches the germline segment, possibly from a read error. The CDR3 here is CASSFGQLSGNSQYF. CDR3 DNA: TGCGCCAGCAGCTTTGGACAGCTGAGCGGAAACAGTCAGTACTTC. The chain uses TRBV5-1 and TRBJ2-4; D perhaps matches TRBD1 (6 bases). CDR1 and CDR2 (germline): SGHRS, YFSETQ. CDR3 length equals 15 residues.

The rearrangement uses TRBV6-5 and TRBJ1-5; no clear D. Trimming cost V 5 bases and J 10 bases, with 18 bases left between them. From germline, CDR1 is MNHEY and CDR2 SVGAGI. CDR3 length: 14 residues. Here the CDR3 reads CASSEIASEGPQHF. The CDR3, as DNA: TGTGCCAGCAGTGAAATCGCGTCAGAGGGACCCCAGCATTTT.

The V and J genes are TRBV19 and TRBJ1-5; 8 nucleotides align to TRBD1. The CDR3 is 13 residues long. Germline-derived CDR1 and CDR2 are LNHDA and SQIVND (reference sequence). Trimming took 5 bases from V and 6 from J; bases not matched to a gene: 3. CDR3 sequence reads: CASSPDRGQPQHF. CDR3 DNA: TGTGCCAGTAGTCCAGACAGGGGTCAGCCCCAGCATTTT.

This chain uses TRBV5-5 with TRBJ2-5; tentative D call: TRBD1 (6 bases). Germline CDR1 SGHKS, CDR2 YYEKEE (reference sequence). Trimming pared 0 bases from V and 3 bases from J, leaving 12 bases between. This CDR3 has 15 residues. The CDR3 sequence: CASSLEQGWEETQYF. CDR3 nucleotide sequence: TGTGCCAGCAGCTTGGAACAGGGATGGGAAGAGACCCAGTACTTC.

The chain recombines TRBV30 with TRBJ1-3; D unclear. V lost 6 bases, J lost 0 bases, and 6 bases lay in between. The CDR3 runs 12 residues. Germline V gene sequence: CDR1 GTSNPN, CDR2 SVGIG (reference sequence). The CDR3 DNA reads as TGTGCCTGTGAGAGCTCTGGAAACACCATATATTTT. This translates into CACESSGNTIYF.

The chain carries TRBV9 and TRBJ1-1; 8 bases are shared with TRBD1. Trimming removed 4 bases from V and 4 bases from J; junction bases left unmatched: 12. In germline, CDR1 is SGDLS, CDR2 YYNGEE. This CDR3 is 16 amino acids long. CDR3 sequence (DNA): TGTGCCAGCAGCCAATGGACAGGGCTGGGAGGCACTGAAGCTTTCTTT. Amino acid sequence: CASSQWTGLGGTEAFF.

The rearrangement uses TRBV30 and TRBJ2-7; possible D gene TRBD1, 7 bases. Germline values: CDR1 GTSNPN, CDR2 SVGIG (reference sequence). The CDR3 extends over 13 amino acids. Trimming left V 4 bases short and J 6 bases short, with 16 bases between. CDR3 sequence (DNA): TGTGCCTGGATTACTGGGACAGCGGGCGAGCAGTACTTC. Its protein is CAWITGTAGEQYF.

This chain connects TRBV4-1 to TRBJ1-4; D is undetermined. This CDR3 region has 14 residues. The V and J ends lost 7 bases and 7 bases respectively, with 16 bases between them. CDR1 and CDR2 (germline): MGHRA, YSYEKL. The CDR3 spells CASKLEGAGEKLFF. The DNA of the CDR3 is TGCGCCAGCAAATTGGAGGGAGCGGGTGAAAAACTGTTTTTT.

The chain is built from TRBV6-6 and TRBJ2-4; perhaps TRBD2 as D (5 bases). CDR1 is MNHNY and CDR2 is SVGAGI in the germline V gene (reference sequence). Between the trimmed V and J ends, which lost 0 bases and 5 bases, there was a span of 5 bases. The CDR3 is 13 amino acids. CDR3 sequence: CASSYSRENIQYF. In nucleotides, the CDR3 is TGTGCCAGCAGTTACTCGAGGGAAAACATTCAGTACTTC.

The CDR3 sequence: CASSPRPLRGNTIYF. Here the CDR3 DNA reads TGTGCCAGCAGTCCCCGACCCCTCAGGGGGAACACCATATATTTT. The chain recombines TRBV28 with TRBJ1-3, with 7 bases aligning to TRBD1. This CDR3 comprises 15 residues. CDR1 and CDR2 from the germline V gene are MDHEN and SYDVKM. J lost 7 bases, V lost 5 bases, and 11 bases had no gene match.

The V gene is TRBV11-2, the J gene TRBJ1-2; tentative D call: TRBD1 (6 bases). Germline V CDR1 and CDR2: SGHAT, FQNNGV. V was shortened by 4 bases and J by 8 bases, with 20 bases between the two germline ends. The CDR3 runs to 15 residues. This CDR3 reads CASSYDGLDSGGYTF. As DNA, the CDR3 is TGTGCCAGCAGCTACGACGGACTGGACAGTGGCGGCTACACCTTC.

The rearrangement links TRBV5-1 to TRBJ1-5; D gene uncertain. The CDR3 is 14 residues long. The ends were cut back, 0 bases at V and 7 bases at J, with 11 bases in the middle. Germline V gives CDR1 SGHRS, CDR2 YFSETQ. CDR3 protein: CASSLDGLWQPQHF. CDR3 DNA: TGCGCCAGCAGCTTGGACGGTCTCTGGCAGCCCCAGCATTTT.

The chain has TRBV6-1 and TRBJ2-7; a possible D gene is TRBD1 (5 bases). In germline, CDR1 is MNHNS, CDR2 SASEGT. The CDR3 covers 15 residues. V was cut by 6 bases and J by 1 base, with 16 bases left in between. The CDR3 region has the DNA TGTGCCAGCAGGGGCCGTGACAGCTTTTCCTACGAGCAGTACTTC. Encoded protein: CASRGRDSFSYEQYF.

The CDR3 sequence: CRIRGRDTQYF. In DNA, the CDR3 is TGCAGGATACGGGGGAGGGATACGCAGTATTTT. This chain joins TRBV20-1 and TRBJ2-3, with D maybe TRBD2 (6 bases). The CDR3 spans 11 residues. Germline CDR1 reads DFQATT; CDR2 reads SNEGSKA (reference sequence).

The rearrangement links TRBV4-2 to TRBJ2-3, with 14 bases that match TRBD2. The CDR3 covers 17 residues. Germline CDR1 LGHNA, CDR2 YNFKEQ. The trim removed 11 bases at V and 5 bases at J, leaving 15 bases unmatched. For the CDR3, the DNA is TGTGCCCGCACCGGACTAGCGGGGGGTCAGGGGGGAGATACGCAGTATTTT. This translates into CARTGLAGGQGGDTQYF.

This chain links TRBV11-3 with TRBJ1-1; tentatively, D is TRBD1 (6 bases). CDR3 length equals 14 residues. V lost 3 bases and J lost 6, with 14 bases in between. Germline V gives CDR1 SGHNT, CDR2 YENEEA. The CDR3 sequence is CASSLGAVESEAFF. The CDR3 DNA reads as TGTGCCAGCAGCTTGGGGGCAGTTGAGTCTGAAGCTTTCTTT.